This TCR beta chain was profiled in a study of cytomegalovirus exposure and HLA in healthy donors. Study-level findings and limits: For most TCR beta V segments, an earlier analysis put the productive rate at about 87% or about 30% of the time. With later analysis, a missense DCLRE1C variant became linked to TCR beta V- and J-gene trimming. Solely CMV serostatus was available to characterize immune exposure.

In the case of this clone: The antigen remains unidentified.

Primers for the PCR totalled 60 Vbeta and 13 Jbeta. Sequencing used immunoSEQ multiplex PCR; TCRdb keeps in-frame clones, though not all of them. The table for this sample gives 150,000 or so clones. The sample taken for sequencing was PBMCs. The clonotype comes from a woman aged 45-60 years in good health and CMV-seronegative.

CDR3 sequence reads: CASSISGGGHNEQFF. The CDR3 DNA reads TGCGCCAGCAGCATTAGCGGGGGGGGACACAATGAGCAGTTCTTC. The chain is built from TRBV5-1 and TRBJ2-1; 11 bases align to TRBD2. Germline CDR1 and CDR2: SGHRS and YFSETQ. The CDR3 has 15 residues. Trimming cost V 4 bases and J 5 bases; bases outside gene matches: 5. Based on the CDR3 plus reference TRBV5-1 and TRBJ2-1, the full variable domain is KAGVTQTPRYLIKTRGQQVTLSCSPISGHRSVSWYQQTPGQGLQFLFEYFSETQRNKGNFPGRFSGRQFSNSRSEMNVSTLELGDSALYLCASSISGGGHNEQFFGPGTRLTVL.